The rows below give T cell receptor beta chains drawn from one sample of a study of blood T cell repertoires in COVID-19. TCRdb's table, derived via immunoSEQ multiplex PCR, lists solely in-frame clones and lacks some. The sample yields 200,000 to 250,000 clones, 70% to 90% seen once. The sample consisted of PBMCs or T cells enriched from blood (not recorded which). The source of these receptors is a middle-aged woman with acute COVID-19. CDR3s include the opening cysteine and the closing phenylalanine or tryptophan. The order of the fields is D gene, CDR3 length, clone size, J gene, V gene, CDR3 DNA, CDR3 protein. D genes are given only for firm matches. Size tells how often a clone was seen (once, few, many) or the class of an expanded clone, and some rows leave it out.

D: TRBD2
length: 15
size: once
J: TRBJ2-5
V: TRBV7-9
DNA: TGTGCCAGCAGCCCAACAGCGGGAGCAGGGGAGACCCAGTACTTC
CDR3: CASSPTAGAGETQYF

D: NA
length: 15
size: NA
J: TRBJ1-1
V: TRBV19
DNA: TGTGCCAGTAGTATATCGGGGGGGCTTGGCACTGAAGCTTTCTTT
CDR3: CASSISGGLGTEAFF

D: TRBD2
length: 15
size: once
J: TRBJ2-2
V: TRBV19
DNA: TGTGCCAGTAGTAGCCGGGAGGGGTTGACCGGGGAGCTGTTTTTT
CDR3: CASSSREGLTGELFF

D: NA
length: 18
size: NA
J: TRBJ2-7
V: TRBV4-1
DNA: TGCGCCAGCAGCCAAGATAGAGGGCAGGCGAGAAACTCCTACGAGCAGTACTTC
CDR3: CASSQDRGQARNSYEQYF

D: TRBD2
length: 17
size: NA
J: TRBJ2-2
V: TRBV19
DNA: TGTGCCAGTAGCCTCCCGGCTAGCGGGTCGATCACCGGGGAGCTGTTTTTT
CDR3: CASSLPASGSITGELFF

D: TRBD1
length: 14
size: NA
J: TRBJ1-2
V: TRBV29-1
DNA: TGCAGCGTTGCCGGGACAGTTTTTAACTATGGCTACACCTTC
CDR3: CSVAGTVFNYGYTF

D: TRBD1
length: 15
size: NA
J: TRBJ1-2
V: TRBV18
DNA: TGTGCCAGCTCACCACCGGAGGGGGCGACGTATGGCTACACCTTC
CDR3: CASSPPEGATYGYTF

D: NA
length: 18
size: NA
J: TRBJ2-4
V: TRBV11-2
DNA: TGTGCCAGCAGCTTAGGCATCGCGATCGCGGGAAAAGGAAACATTCAGTACTTC
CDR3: CASSLGIAIAGKGNIQYF

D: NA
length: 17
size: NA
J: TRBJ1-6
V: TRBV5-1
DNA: TGCGCCAGCAGCTCTTCGGACTTTCCGATCTATAATTCACCCCTCCACTTT
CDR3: CASSSSDFPIYNSPLHF

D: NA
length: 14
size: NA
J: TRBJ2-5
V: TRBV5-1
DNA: TGCGCCAGCAGCTTGGCAACGGGGCAAGAGACCCAGTACTTC
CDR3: CASSLATGQETQYF

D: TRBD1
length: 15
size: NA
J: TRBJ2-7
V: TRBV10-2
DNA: TGCGCCAGCAGACACTTCACAGGGGGCTCCTACGAGCAGTACTTC
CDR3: CASRHFTGGSYEQYF

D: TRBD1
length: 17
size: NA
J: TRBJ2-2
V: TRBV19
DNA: TGTGCCAGTAAGAGTGTTGTTGGGACAGCGAACACCGGGGAGCTGTTTTTT
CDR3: CASKSVVGTANTGELFF

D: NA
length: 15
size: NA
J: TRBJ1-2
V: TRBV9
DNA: TGTGCCAGCAGCGTTGAGGAAGTCTATGGCTATGGCTACACCTTC
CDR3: CASSVEEVYGYGYTF

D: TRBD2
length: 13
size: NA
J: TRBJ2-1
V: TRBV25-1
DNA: TGTGCCAGCAGTGAAGGCGGGAGACTTAGAACGTTCTTC
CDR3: CASSEGGRLRTFF

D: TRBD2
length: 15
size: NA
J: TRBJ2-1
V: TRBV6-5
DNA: TGTGCCAGCAGAATCGGGACTAGCGGGAACAATGAGCAGTTCTTC
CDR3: CASRIGTSGNNEQFF

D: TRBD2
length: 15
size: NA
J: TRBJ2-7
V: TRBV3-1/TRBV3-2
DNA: TGTGCCAGCAGCCAATTCCCTAGCGGGAGCTACGAGCAGTACTTC
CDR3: CASSQFPSGSYEQYF

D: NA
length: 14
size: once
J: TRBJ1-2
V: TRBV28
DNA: TGTGCCAGCAGCAACACACGGGGGAGGTATGGCTACACCTTC
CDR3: CASSNTRGRYGYTF

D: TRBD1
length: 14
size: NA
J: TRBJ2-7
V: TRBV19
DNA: TGTGCCAGTAGTATGTCGGGACAGGGAGTCGAGCAGTACTTC
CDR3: CASSMSGQGVEQYF

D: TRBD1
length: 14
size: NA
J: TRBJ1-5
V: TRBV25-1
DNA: TGTGCCAGCAGTGATTGGGACAGTCATCAGCCCCAGCATTTT
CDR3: CASSDWDSHQPQHF

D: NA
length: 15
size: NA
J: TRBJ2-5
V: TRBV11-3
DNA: TGTGCCAGCAGCTTAAATTCGGCGGTCCAAGAGACCCAGTACTTC
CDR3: CASSLNSAVQETQYF